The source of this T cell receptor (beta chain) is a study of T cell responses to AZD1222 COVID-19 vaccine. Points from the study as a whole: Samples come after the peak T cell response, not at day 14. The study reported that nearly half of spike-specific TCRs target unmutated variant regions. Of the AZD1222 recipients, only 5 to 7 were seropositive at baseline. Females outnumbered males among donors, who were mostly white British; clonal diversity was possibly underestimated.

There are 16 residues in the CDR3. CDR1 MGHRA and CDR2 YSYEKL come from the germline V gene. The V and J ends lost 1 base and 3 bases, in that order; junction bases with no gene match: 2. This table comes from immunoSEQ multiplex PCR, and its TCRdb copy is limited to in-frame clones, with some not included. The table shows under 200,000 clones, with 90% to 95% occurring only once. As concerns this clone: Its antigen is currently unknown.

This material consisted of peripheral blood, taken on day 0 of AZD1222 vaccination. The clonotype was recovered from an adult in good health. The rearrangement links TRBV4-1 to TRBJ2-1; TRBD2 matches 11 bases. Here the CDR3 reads CASSQGLAGGYNEQFF. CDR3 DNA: TGCGCCAGCAGCCAAGGTCTAGCGGGGGGCTACAATGAGCAGTTCTTC.